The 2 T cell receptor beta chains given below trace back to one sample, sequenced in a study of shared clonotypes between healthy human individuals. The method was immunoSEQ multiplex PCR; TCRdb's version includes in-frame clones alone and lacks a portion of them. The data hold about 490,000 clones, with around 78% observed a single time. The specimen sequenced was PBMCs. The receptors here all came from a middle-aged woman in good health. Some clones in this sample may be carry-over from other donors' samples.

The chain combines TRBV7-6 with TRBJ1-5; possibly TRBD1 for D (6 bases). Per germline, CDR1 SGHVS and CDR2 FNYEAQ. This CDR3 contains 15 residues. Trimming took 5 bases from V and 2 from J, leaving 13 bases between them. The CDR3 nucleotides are TGTGCCAGCAGCGCCCAGGAGGGGGGCAATCAGCCCCAGCATTTT. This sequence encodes CASSAQEGGNQPQHF.

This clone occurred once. The CDR3 sequence: CASRAQGAGYTF. CDR3 nucleotides: TGTGCCAGTAGGGCGCAGGGGGCTGGCTACACCTTC. The chain carries TRBV19 and TRBJ1-2; TRBD1 aligns across 8 bases. The CDR3 consists of 12 residues. Per the germline V gene, CDR1 is LNHDA and CDR2 is SQIVND (reference sequence). V shed 6 bases and J 7 bases; nucleotides not matched to a gene: 4. The variable domain in full, with the rest retrieved from reference TRBV19 and TRBJ1-2, is DGGITQSPKYLFRKEGQNVTLSCEQNLNHDAMYWYRQDPGQGLRLIYYSQIVNDFQKGDIAEGYSVSREKKESFPLTVTSAQKNPTAFYLCASRAQGAGYTFGSGTRLTVV.